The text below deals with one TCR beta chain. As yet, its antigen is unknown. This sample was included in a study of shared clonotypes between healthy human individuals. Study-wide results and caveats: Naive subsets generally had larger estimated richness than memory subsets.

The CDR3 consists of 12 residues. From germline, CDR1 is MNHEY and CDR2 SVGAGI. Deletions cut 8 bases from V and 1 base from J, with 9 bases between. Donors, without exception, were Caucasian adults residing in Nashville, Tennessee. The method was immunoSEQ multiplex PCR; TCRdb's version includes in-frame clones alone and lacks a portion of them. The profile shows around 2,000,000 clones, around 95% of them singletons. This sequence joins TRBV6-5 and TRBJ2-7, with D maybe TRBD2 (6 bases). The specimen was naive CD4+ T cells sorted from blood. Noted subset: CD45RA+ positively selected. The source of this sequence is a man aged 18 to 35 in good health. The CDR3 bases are TGTGCCAGCGGACTACCGTCCTACGAGCAGTACTTC. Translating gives CASGLPSYEQYF.